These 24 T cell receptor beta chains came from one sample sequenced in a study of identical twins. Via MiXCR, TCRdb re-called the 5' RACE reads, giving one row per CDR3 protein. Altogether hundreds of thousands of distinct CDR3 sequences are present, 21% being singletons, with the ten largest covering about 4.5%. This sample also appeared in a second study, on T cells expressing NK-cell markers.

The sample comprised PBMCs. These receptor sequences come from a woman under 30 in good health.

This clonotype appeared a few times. CDR3 protein: CASSLWTTGELFF. The CDR3 coding sequence is TGTGCCAGCAGCTTATGGACCACCGGGGAGCTGTTTTTT. The J gene is TRBJ2-2, the V gene TRBV7-2, with D unresolved. Germline V lookup: CDR1 SGHTA, CDR2 FQGNSA. The length of the CDR3 is 13 residues. Deletions cut 2 bases from V and 4 bases from J, with 5 bases between.

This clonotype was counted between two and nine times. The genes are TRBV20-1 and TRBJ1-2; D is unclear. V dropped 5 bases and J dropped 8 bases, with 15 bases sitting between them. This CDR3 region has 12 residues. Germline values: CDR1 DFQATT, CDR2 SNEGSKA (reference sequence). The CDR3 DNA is TGCAGTGCTCCTAGGACGCGGGAGGGCTACACCTTC. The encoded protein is CSAPRTREGYTF.

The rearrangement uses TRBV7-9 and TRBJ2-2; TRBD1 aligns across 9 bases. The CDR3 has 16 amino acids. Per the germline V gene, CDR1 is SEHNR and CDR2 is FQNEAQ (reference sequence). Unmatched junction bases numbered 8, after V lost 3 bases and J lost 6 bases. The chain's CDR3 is CASSFPGQGDSGELFF. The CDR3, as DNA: TGTGCCAGCAGCTTTCCGGGACAGGGCGACTCCGGGGAGCTGTTTTTT.

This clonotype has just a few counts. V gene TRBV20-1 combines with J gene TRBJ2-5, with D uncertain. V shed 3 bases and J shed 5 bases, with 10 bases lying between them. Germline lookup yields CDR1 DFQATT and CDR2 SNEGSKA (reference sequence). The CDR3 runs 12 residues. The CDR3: CSASRQKETQYF. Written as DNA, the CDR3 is TGCAGTGCTAGTCGGCAGAAGGAGACCCAGTACTTC.

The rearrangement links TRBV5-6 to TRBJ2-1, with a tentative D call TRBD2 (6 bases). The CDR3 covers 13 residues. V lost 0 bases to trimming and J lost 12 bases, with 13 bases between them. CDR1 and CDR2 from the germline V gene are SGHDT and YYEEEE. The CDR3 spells CASSLGRGAGQFF. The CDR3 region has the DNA TGTGCCAGCAGCTTGGGGAGGGGAGCAGGGCAGTTCTTC.

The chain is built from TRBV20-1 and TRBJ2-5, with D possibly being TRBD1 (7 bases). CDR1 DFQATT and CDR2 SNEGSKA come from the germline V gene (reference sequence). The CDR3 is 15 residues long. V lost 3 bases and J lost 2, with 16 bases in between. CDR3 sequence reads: CSARRSGGRQETQYF. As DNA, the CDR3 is TGCAGTGCTAGGCGGTCAGGGGGGCGACAAGAGACCCAGTACTTC.

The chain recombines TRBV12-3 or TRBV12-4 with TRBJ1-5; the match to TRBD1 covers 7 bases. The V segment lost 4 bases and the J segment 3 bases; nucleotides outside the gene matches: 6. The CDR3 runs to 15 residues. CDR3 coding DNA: TGTGCCAGCAGTTCGTGGGACAGAGACAATCAGCCCCAGCATTTT. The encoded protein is CASSSWDRDNQPQHF.

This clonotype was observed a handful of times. The CDR3 reads CSGEREMVETQYF. The CDR3 nucleotides read TGCAGTGGGGAGCGGGAGATGGTAGAGACCCAGTACTTC. This chain links TRBV20-1 with TRBJ2-5; 8 bases are shared with TRBD2. The CDR3 runs 13 residues. Germline V gene lookup returns CDR1 DFQATT and CDR2 SNEGSKA (reference sequence). Trimming removed 7 bases from V and 4 bases from J; junction bases left unmatched: 8.

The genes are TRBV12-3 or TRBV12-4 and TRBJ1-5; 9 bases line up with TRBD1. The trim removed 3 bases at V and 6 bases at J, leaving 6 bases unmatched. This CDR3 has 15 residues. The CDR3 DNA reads TGTGCCAGCAGTTTGCTCGGACAGGGGAGTCAGCCCCAGCATTTT. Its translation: CASSLLGQGSQPQHF.

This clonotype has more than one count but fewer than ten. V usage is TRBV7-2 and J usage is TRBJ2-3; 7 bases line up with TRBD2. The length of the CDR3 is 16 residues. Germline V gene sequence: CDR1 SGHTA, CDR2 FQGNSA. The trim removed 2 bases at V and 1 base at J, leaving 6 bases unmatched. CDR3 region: CASSLSASGRTDTQYF. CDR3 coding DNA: TGTGCCAGCAGCTTATCGGCTAGCGGACGCACAGATACGCAGTATTTT.

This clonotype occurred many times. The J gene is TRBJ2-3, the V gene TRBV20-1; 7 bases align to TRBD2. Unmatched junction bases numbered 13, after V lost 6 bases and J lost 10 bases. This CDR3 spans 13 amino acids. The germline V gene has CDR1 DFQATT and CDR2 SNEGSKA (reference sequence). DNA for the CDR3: TGCAGTGCCCCGGGATCAGCGGGGTGGGCGCAGTATTTT. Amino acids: CSAPGSAGWAQYF.

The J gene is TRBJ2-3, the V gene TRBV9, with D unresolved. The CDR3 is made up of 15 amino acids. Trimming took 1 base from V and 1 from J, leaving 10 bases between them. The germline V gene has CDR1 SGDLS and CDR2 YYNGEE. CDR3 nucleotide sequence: TGTGCCAGCAGCGTAAACCCCCCGGGCACAGATACGCAGTATTTT. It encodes CASSVNPPGTDTQYF.

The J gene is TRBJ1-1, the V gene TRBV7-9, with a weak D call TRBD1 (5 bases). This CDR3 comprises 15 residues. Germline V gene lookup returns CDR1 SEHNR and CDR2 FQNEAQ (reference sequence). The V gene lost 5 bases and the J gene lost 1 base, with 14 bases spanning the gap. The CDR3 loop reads CASSPPGFRNTEAFF. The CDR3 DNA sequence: TGTGCCAGCAGCCCCCCAGGGTTCAGGAACACTGAAGCTTTCTTT.

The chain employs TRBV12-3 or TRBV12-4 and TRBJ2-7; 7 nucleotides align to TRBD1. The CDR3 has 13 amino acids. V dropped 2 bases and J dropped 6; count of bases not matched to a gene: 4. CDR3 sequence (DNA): TGTGCCAGCAGTTTAAGGGCAGGGGGCGAGCAGTACTTC. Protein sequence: CASSLRAGGEQYF.

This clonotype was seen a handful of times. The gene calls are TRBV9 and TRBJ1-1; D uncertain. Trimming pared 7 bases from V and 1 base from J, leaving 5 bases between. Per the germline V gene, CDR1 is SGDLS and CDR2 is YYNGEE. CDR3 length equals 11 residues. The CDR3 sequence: CASGANTEAFF. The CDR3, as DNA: TGTGCCAGCGGTGCGAACACTGAAGCTTTCTTT.

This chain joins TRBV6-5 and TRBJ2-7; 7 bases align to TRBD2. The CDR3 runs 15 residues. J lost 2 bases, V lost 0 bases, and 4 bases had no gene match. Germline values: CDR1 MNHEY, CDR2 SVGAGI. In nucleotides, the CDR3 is TGTGCCAGCAGTTACTCAGAGGCGGGGGCCTACGAGCAGTACTTC. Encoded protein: CASSYSEAGAYEQYF.

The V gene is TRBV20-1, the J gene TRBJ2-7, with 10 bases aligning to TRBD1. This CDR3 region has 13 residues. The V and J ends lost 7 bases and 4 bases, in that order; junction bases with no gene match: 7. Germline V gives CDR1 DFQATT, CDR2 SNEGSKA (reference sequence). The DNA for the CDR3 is TGCAGTGTCCGGGGACAGGGGATATACGAGCAGTACTTC. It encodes CSVRGQGIYEQYF.

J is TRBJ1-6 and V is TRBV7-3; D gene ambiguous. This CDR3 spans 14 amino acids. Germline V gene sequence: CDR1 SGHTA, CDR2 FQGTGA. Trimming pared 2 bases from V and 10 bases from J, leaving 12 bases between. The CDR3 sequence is CASSLGSGLSPLHF. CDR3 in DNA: TGTGCCAGCAGCTTAGGATCGGGCCTCTCACCCCTCCACTTT.

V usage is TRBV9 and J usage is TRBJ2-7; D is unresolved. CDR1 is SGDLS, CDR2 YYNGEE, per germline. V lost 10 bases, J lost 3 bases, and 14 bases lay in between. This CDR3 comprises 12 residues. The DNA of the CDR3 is TGTGCCTCCGGCGGTAACTTCTACGAGCAGTACTTC. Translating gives CASGGNFYEQYF. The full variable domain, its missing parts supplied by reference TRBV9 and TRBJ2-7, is DSGVTQTPKHLITATGQRVTLRCSPRSGDLSVYWYQQSLDQGLQFLIQYYNGEERAKGNILERFSAQQFPDLHSELNLSSLELGDSALYFCASGGNFYEQYFGPGTRLTVT.

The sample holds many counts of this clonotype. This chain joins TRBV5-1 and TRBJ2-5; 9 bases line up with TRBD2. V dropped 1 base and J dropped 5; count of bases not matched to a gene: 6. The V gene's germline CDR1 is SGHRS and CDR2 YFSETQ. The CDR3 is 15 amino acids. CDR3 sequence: CASSLNSGGMETQYF. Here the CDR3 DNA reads TGCGCCAGCAGCTTGAATAGCGGGGGTATGGAGACCCAGTACTTC.

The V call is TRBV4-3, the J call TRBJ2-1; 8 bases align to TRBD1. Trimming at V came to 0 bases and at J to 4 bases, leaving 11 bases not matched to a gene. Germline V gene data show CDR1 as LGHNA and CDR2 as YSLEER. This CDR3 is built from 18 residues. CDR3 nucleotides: TGCGCCAGCAGCCAAGATCCCCAGGGGTACAGGGGGTACAATGAGCAGTTCTTC. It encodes CASSQDPQGYRGYNEQFF.

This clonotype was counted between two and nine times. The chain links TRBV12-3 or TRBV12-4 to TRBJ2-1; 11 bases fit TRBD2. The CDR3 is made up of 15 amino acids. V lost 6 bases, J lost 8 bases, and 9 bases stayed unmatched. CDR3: CASSPNSGGAYEQFF. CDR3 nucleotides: TGTGCCAGCAGCCCGAATAGCGGGGGGGCGTATGAGCAGTTCTTC.

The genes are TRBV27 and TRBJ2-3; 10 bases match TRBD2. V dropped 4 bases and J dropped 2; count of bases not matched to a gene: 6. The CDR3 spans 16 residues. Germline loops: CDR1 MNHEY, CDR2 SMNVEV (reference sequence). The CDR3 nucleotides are TGTGCCAGCAGTTCGAGAGCGGGGGGGCCCACAGATACGCAGTATTTT. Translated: CASSSRAGGPTDTQYF.

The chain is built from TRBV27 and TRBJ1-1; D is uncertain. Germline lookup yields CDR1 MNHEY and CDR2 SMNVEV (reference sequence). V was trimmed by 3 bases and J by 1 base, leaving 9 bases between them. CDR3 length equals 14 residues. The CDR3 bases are TGTGCCAGCAGTTTTACGGTTAGGAACACTGAAGCTTTCTTT. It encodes CASSFTVRNTEAFF.